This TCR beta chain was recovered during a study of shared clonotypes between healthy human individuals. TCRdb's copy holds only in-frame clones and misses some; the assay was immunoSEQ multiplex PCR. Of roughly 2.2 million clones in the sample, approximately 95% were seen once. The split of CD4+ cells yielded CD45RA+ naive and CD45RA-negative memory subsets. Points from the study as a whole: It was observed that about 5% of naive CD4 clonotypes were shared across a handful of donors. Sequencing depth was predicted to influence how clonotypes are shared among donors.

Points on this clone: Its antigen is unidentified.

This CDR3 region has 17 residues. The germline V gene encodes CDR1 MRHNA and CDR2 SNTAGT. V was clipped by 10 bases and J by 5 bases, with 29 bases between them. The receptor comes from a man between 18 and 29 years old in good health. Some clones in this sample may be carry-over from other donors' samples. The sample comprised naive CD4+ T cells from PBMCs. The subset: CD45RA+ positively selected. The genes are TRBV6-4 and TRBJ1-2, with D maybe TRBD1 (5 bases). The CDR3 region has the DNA TGTGCCAACCGAATGCGGGGGTTAGACGGTCGCAGGTATGGCTACACCTTC. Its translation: CANRMRGLDGRRYGYTF.